This TCR beta chain emerged from a study of CD8 T cells in ankylosing spondylitis. Study-level results: Reportedly, disease-linked clones are significantly enriched in ankylosing spondylitis patients' matched synovial fluid. It appeared that ankylosing spondylitis blood was characterized by a TCR beta motif of under ten highly homologous variants. Researchers report that disease-linked clones proved CD8+ and relatively rare in peripheral blood.

Germline V gives CDR1 DFQATT, CDR2 SNEGSKA (reference sequence). V lost 5 bases to trimming and J lost 2 bases, with 11 bases between them. CDR3 length equals 13 residues. Quantitative barcoded 5'-RACE was used to prepare TCR beta libraries. TCRdb reanalysed the 5' RACE reads using MiXCR and keeps one entry per CDR3 protein. Of hundreds of thousands of distinct CDR3 sequences in the sample, around 26% were seen once. This clonotype was seen ten or more times. Its antigen is unidentified. Sequences were obtained from blood, either unsorted or a sorted T cell fraction (not recorded which). The source is a male donor with ankylosing spondylitis. The chain links TRBV20-1 to TRBJ2-3; tentative D call: TRBD2 (5 bases). CDR3 nucleotide sequence: TGCAGTGCTGAGGAGGATACCACAGATACGCAGTATTTT. It encodes CSAEEDTTDTQYF.